Listed here are 19 T cell receptor beta chains from one sample, sequenced in a study of blood T cell repertoires in COVID-19 (dated by TCRdb to 2018 to 2020). Preparation of the library involved the immunoSEQ multiplex PCR assay. TCRdb limited this immuneACCESS table to in-frame rearrangements with V and J called. A share of clones is missing; checked studies link under half to unresolved V genes, and the rest is unexplained. The sample contains hundreds of thousands of clones, roughly nine tenths of them found a single time. The ten largest clones take up 8% to 9.5% of the sample. The sequenced material came from PBMCs or T cells enriched from blood (not recorded which). The receptors were gathered from a woman aged 60-75 years who had recovered from COVID-19.

This chain joins TRBV27 and TRBJ2-3; 15 bases map to TRBD2. This CDR3 has 18 amino acids. Germline CDR1 MNHEY, CDR2 SMNVEV (reference sequence). Trimming cost V 7 bases and J 4 bases; bases outside gene matches: 12. CDR3 in DNA: TGTGCCAGCACCCCAAGGACTAGCGGGGGGGCGAGTGCAGATACGCAGTATTTT. It codes for CASTPRTSGGASADTQYF.

The chain joins TRBV15 to TRBJ1-5; TRBD1 aligns across 7 bases. Germline CDR1 reads LNHNV; CDR2 reads YYDKDF (reference sequence). This CDR3 is built from 14 residues. Trimming at V came to 3 bases and at J to 2 bases, leaving 1 base not matched to a gene. CDR3 DNA sequence: TGTGCCACCAGCAGTACAGGGGGCAATCAGCCCCAGCATTTT. It encodes CATSSTGGNQPQHF. The variable domain in full, completed from reference TRBV15 and TRBJ1-5, reads DAMVIQNPRYQVTQFGKPVTLSCSQTLNHNVMYWYQQKSSQAPKLLFHYYDKDFNNEADTPDNFQSRRPNTSFCFLDIRSPGLGDTAMYLCATSSTGGNQPQHFGDGTRLSIL.

The rearrangement links TRBV7-2 to TRBJ2-7; tentatively, D is TRBD2 (6 bases). Between the trimmed V and J ends, which lost 5 bases and 4 bases, there was a span of 12 bases. The germline CDR1 and CDR2 sequences are SGHTA and FQGNSA. The CDR3 contains 13 residues. In DNA form, the CDR3 reads TGTGCCAGCAGCCACACGGCGGGGTACGAGCAGTACGTC. Translated, it gives CASSHTAGYEQYV.

V gene TRBV27 combines with J gene TRBJ1-5, with 8 bases matching TRBD1. CDR3 size: 14 residues. V lost 6 bases, J lost 4 bases, and 5 bases stayed unmatched. Germline V lookup: CDR1 MNHEY, CDR2 SMNVEV (reference sequence). CDR3 residues: CASSTGQANQPQHF. For the CDR3, the DNA is TGTGCCAGCAGCACGGGACAGGCGAATCAGCCCCAGCATTTT.

The chain carries TRBV6-5 and TRBJ2-1, with a possible D match to TRBD2 (5 bases). Trimming removed 6 bases at V and 1 base at J, with 13 bases between. Germline CDR1 is MNHEY and CDR2 is SVGAGI. The CDR3 is 15 amino acids. CDR3 DNA sequence: TGTGCCAGCAGAATGACGGGGATATCCTACAATGAGCAGTTCTTC. It specifies CASRMTGISYNEQFF.

V usage is TRBV5-1 and J usage is TRBJ1-4; 8 bases line up with TRBD1. J lost 0 bases, V lost 4 bases, and 11 bases had no gene match. From germline, CDR1 is SGHRS and CDR2 YFSETQ. This CDR3 is built from 18 residues. The CDR3 region is CASSPPLTGGTTNEKLFF. The CDR3 nucleotides read TGCGCCAGCAGCCCCCCCCTTACAGGGGGAACAACTAATGAAAAACTGTTTTTT.

This CDR3 reads CASSQGNSLIYGYTF. The CDR3 coding sequence is TGTGCCAGCAGCCAAGGTAACAGCCTAATCTATGGCTACACCTTC. The V and J genes are TRBV3-1 (or the pseudogene TRBV3-2) and TRBJ1-2; no firm D call. The CDR3 is 15 residues long. From germline, CDR1 is LGHDT and CDR2 YNNKEL (reference sequence). V lost 1 base to trimming and J lost 4 bases, with 13 bases between them.

The V gene is TRBV2, the J gene TRBJ2-7; 8 nucleotides match TRBD1. The length of the CDR3 is 18 residues. CDR1 is SNHLY and CDR2 is FYNNEI in the germline V gene. V shed 3 bases and J 0 bases; nucleotides not matched to a gene: 13. This chain's CDR3 is CASSEDREKGTDSYEQYV. CDR3 DNA: TGTGCCAGCAGTGAGGACAGGGAAAAGGGGACCGACTCCTACGAGCAGTACGTC.

CDR3 sequence reads: CASSTRTDSLYTDTQYF. CDR3 bases: TGCGCCAGCAGCACCCGGACGGACTCACTTTACACAGATACGCAGTATTTT. The chain employs TRBV5-1 and TRBJ2-3, with D tentatively TRBD2 (5 bases). CDR3 length: 17 residues. Looked up from germline, CDR1 is SGHRS and CDR2 is YFSETQ. Trimming removed 4 bases from V and 2 bases from J, with 20 bases in between.

The chain recombines TRBV13 with TRBJ2-5; 8 bases line up with TRBD2. The junction had 11 bases not matched to a gene; V was cut back by 4 bases and J by 4 bases. The CDR3 contains 16 residues. Germline CDR1 and CDR2: PRHDT and FYEKMQ (reference sequence). This chain's CDR3 is CASSSLQRGSIETQYF. CDR3 DNA sequence: TGTGCCAGCAGCTCCCTGCAGCGGGGGTCGATAGAGACCCAGTACTTC.

J is TRBJ2-5 and V is TRBV24-1; the D gene is possibly TRBD2 (5 bases). Germline V gene sequence: CDR1 KGHDR, CDR2 SFDVKD. Trimming removed 3 bases at V and 7 bases at J, with 14 bases between. This CDR3 region has 14 residues. CDR3 nucleotides: TGTGCCACCAGTGATCGCAGGCCCCGGGGGACCCAGTACTTC. The encoded protein is CATSDRRPRGTQYF.

This chain links TRBV5-5 with TRBJ2-1; D is perhaps TRBD1 (6 bases). The CDR3 loop spans 17 amino acids. From germline, CDR1 is SGHKS and CDR2 YYEKEE (reference sequence). The V gene lost 1 base and the J gene lost 5 bases, with 19 bases spanning the gap. The CDR3 spells CASSLYLRDTLNNEQFF. The CDR3 coding sequence is TGTGCCAGCAGCTTGTACTTAAGGGACACCTTAAACAATGAGCAGTTCTTC.

A few counts support this clone. The V and J genes are TRBV9 and TRBJ1-6; D is unresolved. The CDR3 consists of 15 residues. The germline gives CDR1 SGDLS, CDR2 YYNGEE. Trimming took 3 bases from V and 2 from J, leaving 9 bases between them. The CDR3, as DNA: TGTGCCAGCAGCGGGGGAGGGACCTATAATTCACCCCTCCACTTT. Its translation is CASSGGGTYNSPLHF.

V usage is TRBV3-1 (or the pseudogene TRBV3-2) and J usage is TRBJ1-4; 9 bases align to TRBD1. The CDR3 is 16 residues long. The germline gives CDR1 LGHDT, CDR2 YNNKEL (reference sequence). The ends lost 3 bases at V and 0 bases at J; junction bases unmatched: 2. The CDR3 DNA reads TGTGCCAGCAGCCATGGGGACAGGGCAACTAATGAAAAACTGTTTTTT. This sequence encodes CASSHGDRATNEKLFF.

The rearrangement links TRBV4-1 to TRBJ1-2; unclear D gene. The CDR3 is 15 residues long. From germline, CDR1 is MGHRA and CDR2 YSYEKL. The germline V and J ends were trimmed by 1 base and 5 bases, with 14 bases remaining between them. The CDR3 sequence: CASSQVRASRYGYTF. Written as DNA, the CDR3 is TGCGCCAGCAGCCAAGTACGAGCATCCCGTTATGGCTACACCTTC.

The chain joins TRBV24-1 to TRBJ2-1, with D hard to call. Germline V gives CDR1 KGHDR, CDR2 SFDVKD. The CDR3 is 15 amino acids. Trimming took 4 bases from V and 5 from J, leaving 14 bases between them. Written as DNA, the CDR3 is TGTGCCACCAGTGACCGGTCCCTTACCCACAATGAGCAGTTCTTC. It specifies CATSDRSLTHNEQFF.

The chain employs TRBV28 and TRBJ2-7, with TRBD1 as a possible D gene (7 bases). Trimming removed 6 bases from V and 1 base from J, with 16 bases in between. Germline CDR1 and CDR2: MDHEN and SYDVKM. This CDR3 is built from 15 residues. For the CDR3, the DNA is TGTGCCAGCAGCCACAGGGGACTTGGGTCCTACGAGCAGTACTTC. Residues: CASSHRGLGSYEQYF.

This chain connects TRBV4-1 to TRBJ1-4; TRBD1 matches at 8 bases. The CDR3 is made up of 17 amino acids. The germline gives CDR1 MGHRA, CDR2 YSYEKL. V gave up 0 bases and J gave up 0 bases; unmatched junction bases: 3. Written as DNA, the CDR3 is TGCGCCAGCAGCCAAGACAGGGGGCGACCAACTAATGAAAAACTGTTTTTT. It encodes CASSQDRGRPTNEKLFF.

The V gene is TRBV3-1 (or the pseudogene TRBV3-2), the J gene TRBJ2-2, with 8 bases identical to TRBD1. The CDR3 loop spans 15 amino acids. V lost 1 base to trimming and J lost 4 bases; unmatched junction nucleotides: 2. The V gene's germline CDR1 is LGHDT and CDR2 YNNKEL (reference sequence). CDR3 DNA sequence: TGTGCCAGCAGCCAAGGGACAGGGATCACCGGGGAGCTGTTTTTT. Its translation: CASSQGTGITGELFF.